This T cell receptor (beta chain) was captured by sequencing in a study of patients and donors after allogeneic stem cell transplantation (dated by TCRdb to 2019 to 2021). Comments on this clonotype: This clone's antigen is unknown. Base-call qualities are not available, and no considerably larger clone is one nucleotide away.

The library was generated by RT-PCR. The reads were generated on a NextSeq 550. TCRdb applied fastp at Q25 and MiXCR to the public reads, then kept only in-frame beta chains. One record per CDR3 amino acid sequence lists the most common genes and DNA. This sample lists roughly 250,000 distinct CDR3 sequences; roughly 13% were detected once. The ten largest clones capture roughly 10% of the sample. The germline V gene sets CDR1 to MNHNS and CDR2 to SASEGT. V and J lose 8 bases and 5 bases, and a span of 19 bases separates them. Inclusive of the bounding cysteine and phenylalanine, the CDR3 is 14 residues long. Only the CDR3 part of the read is kept: 42 bases, read in frame from the first base.

The sample comprised blood, either unsorted or a sorted T cell fraction (not recorded which). The chain couples TRBV6-1 to TRBJ2-7, with a tentative D gene TRBD2 over 7 matching bases. The receptor comes from a human donor who was either an allogeneic HSCT recipient or a stem cell or donor lymphocyte infusion donor (not recorded which). It is not recorded whose cells these are; they may come from a transplant donor. The DNA sequence reads TGTGCCAGCTCCCGGGGGGCAACGCGGGACGAGCAGTACTTC. Its translation reads: CASSRGATRDEQYF.